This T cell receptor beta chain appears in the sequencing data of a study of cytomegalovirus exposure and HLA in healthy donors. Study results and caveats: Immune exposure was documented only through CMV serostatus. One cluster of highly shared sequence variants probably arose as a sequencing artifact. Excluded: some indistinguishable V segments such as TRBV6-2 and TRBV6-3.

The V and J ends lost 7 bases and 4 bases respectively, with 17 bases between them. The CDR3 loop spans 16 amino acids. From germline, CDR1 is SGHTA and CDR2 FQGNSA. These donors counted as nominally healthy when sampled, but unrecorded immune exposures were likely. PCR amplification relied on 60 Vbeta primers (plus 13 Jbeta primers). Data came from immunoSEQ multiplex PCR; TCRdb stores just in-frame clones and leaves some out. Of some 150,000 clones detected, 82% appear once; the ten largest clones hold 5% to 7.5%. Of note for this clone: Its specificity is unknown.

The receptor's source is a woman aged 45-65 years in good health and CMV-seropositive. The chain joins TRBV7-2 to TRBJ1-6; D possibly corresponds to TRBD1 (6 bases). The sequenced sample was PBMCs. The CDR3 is CASTKGDTLYNSPLHF. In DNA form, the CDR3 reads TGTGCCAGCACCAAGGGGGATACTTTATATAATTCACCCCTCCACTTT.